This T cell receptor (beta chain) derives from a study of Ad26.COV2.S vaccination and SARS-CoV-2 variants. CDR3 length: 15 residues. Noted treatment: about 20 received Ad26.COV2.S at low or high dose, single or two shots; 5 received placebo; per-sample allocation not given. Day 63 following the first vaccine or placebo injection was when the samples were taken. About this clone: Its antigen remains unknown.

Findings of the study overall: Total responses of T cells may have been underestimated by the analyses of TCR breadth and depth. Vaccinees and placebo recipients showed similar non-spike TCR breadth.

Profiled with immunoSEQ multiplex PCR; TCRdb holds only in-frame clones, not every one. This table has approximately 500,000 clones, roughly nine tenths appearing once. The V call is TRBV21-1, the J call TRBJ2-7; TRBD2, the D gene given by the table, was not confirmed from the DNA. TRBV21-1 is a listed pseudogene. The sequenced sample was peripheral blood, obtained in a trial of Ad26.COV2.S vaccine versus placebo. This clonotype originated in a person between 18 and 65 years old who received the Ad26.COV2.S COVID-19 vaccine or a placebo. CDR3 nucleotides: TGTGCCAGCAGCAAAGGCGGGTGCTTGTTGGGCGAGCAGTACTTC. Encoded protein: CASSKGGCLLGEQYF.